This T cell receptor (beta chain) emerged from a study of graft-versus-host responses after intestinal transplantation. Study-level findings and limits: Analysis identified GvH clones in recipient marrow, with some appearing first in ileum or blood. Peak circulating GvH clone levels tracked with early post-transplant HvG declines.

In the case of this clone: What it binds is unknown.

The junction had 2 bases not matched to a gene; V was cut back by 3 bases and J by 2 bases. Germline lookup yields CDR1 LNHDA and CDR2 SQIVND (reference sequence). The CDR3 runs to 15 residues. The data were produced by immunoSEQ multiplex PCR, yet TCRdb's version contains in-frame clones alone and is incomplete. The sample shows 35,000 to 50,000 clones, about 95% of them seen only once. The sequence derives from a human patient who received an intestinal transplant, so some T cells may come from the graft donor. The input for sequencing was PBMCs, taken around 48 weeks after intestinal transplant. The V and J genes are TRBV19 and TRBJ2-1; 9 bases agree with TRBD2. The CDR3 sequence: CASSIAGGPYNEQFF. Written as DNA, the CDR3 is TGTGCCAGTAGTATCGCGGGAGGGCCCTACAATGAGCAGTTCTTC.